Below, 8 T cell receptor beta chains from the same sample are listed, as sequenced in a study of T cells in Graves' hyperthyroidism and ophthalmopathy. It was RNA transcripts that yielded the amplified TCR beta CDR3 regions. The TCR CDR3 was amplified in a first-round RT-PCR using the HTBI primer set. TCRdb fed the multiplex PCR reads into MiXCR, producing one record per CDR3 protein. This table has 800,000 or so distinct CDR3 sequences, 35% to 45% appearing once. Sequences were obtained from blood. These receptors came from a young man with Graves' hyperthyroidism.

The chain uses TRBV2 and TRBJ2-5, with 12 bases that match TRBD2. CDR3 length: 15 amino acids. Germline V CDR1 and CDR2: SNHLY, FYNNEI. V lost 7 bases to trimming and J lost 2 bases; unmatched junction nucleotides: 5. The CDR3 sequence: CASILAGGRQETQYF. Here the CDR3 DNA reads TGTGCCAGCATACTAGCGGGGGGACGGCAAGAGACCCAGTACTTC. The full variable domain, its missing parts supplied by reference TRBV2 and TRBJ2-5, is EPEVTQTPSHQVTQMGQEVILRCVPISNHLYFYWYRQILGQKVEFLVSFYNNEISEKSEIFDDQFSVERPDGSNFTLKIRSTKLEDSAMYFCASILAGGRQETQYFGPGTRLLVL.

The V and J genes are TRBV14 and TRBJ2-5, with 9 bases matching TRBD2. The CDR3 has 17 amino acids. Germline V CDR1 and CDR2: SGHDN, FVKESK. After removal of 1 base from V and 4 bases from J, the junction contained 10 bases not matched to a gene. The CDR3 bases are TGTGCCAGCAGCCAAGTAATAGGCGGGAGGGCCCTAGAGACCCAGTACTTC. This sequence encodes CASSQVIGGRALETQYF.

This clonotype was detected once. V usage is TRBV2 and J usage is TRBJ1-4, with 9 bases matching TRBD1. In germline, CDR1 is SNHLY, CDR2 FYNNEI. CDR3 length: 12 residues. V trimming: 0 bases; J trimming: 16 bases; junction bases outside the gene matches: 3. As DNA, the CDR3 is TGTGCCAGCAGTGAAGCCGGGACAGGGACGTTTTTT. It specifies CASSEAGTGTFF.

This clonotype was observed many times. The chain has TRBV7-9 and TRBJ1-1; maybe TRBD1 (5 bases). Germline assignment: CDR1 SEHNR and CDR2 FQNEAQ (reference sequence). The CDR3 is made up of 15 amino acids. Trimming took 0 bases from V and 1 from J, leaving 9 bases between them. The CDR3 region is CASSLAQGTNTEAFF. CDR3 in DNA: TGTGCCAGCAGCTTAGCCCAGGGCACGAACACTGAAGCTTTCTTT.

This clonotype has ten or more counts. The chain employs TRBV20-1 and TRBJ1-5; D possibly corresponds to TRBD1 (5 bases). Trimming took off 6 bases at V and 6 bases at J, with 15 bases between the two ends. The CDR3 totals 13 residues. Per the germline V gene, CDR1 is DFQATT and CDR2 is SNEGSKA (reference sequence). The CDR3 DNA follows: TGCAGTGCAATTGACAGTGGACGTCAGCCCCAGCATTTT. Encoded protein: CSAIDSGRQPQHF.

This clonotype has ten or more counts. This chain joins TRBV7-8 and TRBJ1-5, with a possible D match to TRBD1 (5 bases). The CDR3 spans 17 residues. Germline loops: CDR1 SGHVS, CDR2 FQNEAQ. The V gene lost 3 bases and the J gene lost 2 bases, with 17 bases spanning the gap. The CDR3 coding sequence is TGTGCCAGCAGCTTCGGGATCGGGGACGAGGGCAATCAGCCCCAGCATTTT. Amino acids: CASSFGIGDEGNQPQHF.

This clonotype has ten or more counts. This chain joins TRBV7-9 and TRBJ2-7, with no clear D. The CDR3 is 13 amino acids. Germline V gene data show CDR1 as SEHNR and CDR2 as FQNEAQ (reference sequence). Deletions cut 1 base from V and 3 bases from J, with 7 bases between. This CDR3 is CASSLGQYYEQYF. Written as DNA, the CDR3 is TGTGCCAGCAGCTTAGGGCAGTACTACGAGCAGTACTTC.

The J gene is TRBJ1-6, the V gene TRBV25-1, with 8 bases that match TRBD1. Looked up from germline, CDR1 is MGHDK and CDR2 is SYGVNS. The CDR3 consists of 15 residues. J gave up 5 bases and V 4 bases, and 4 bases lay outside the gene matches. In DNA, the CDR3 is TGTGCCAGCAGTGGTCGACAGGGGCATAATTCACCCCTCCACTTT. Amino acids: CASSGRQGHNSPLHF.